This T cell receptor beta chain was documented in a study of identical twins. This clonotype was counted once. Trimming shortened V by 0 bases and J by 5 bases, and 13 bases separated the two germline ends. CDR1 and CDR2 (germline): SGDLS, YYNGEE. This CDR3 is built from 15 residues. Each CDR3 protein gets one entry after TCRdb re-called the 5' RACE reads with MiXCR. Among 1,800,000 or so distinct CDR3 sequences, 32% were seen once, and the ten largest hold 0.27%. The origin of this receptor is a newborn girl in good health. The chain couples TRBV9 to TRBJ2-3; D is possibly TRBD2 (5 bases). Sequencing was carried out using cord blood. The CDR3 DNA reads TGTGCCAGCAGCGTAGAGAGGGAGCGTGGAGATACGCAGTATTTT. This sequence encodes CASSVERERGDTQYF.